This T cell receptor beta chain is from a study of T-cell reconstitution after alpha-beta-depleted transplantation in children. Preparation of the TCRbeta library used unique molecular identifiers. From the PCR reads, TCRdb called clonotypes with MiXCR, one entry per CDR3 protein. The repertoire consists of fewer than 700,000 distinct CDR3 sequences, with approximately 12% occurring once and the leading ten covering 2.2%. Study-level findings and limits: It was surviving recipient T cells and thymic progenitors that gave some patients high TCRbeta diversity at day 60. Several hundred expanded graft clones reportedly supplied alpha-beta T cells about two months after transplant. It was newly produced T cells that mostly accounted for T-cell counts and diversity one year after transplant.

This CDR3 has 19 amino acids. Per the germline V gene, CDR1 is SGHAT and CDR2 is FQNNGV. The ends lost 3 bases at V and 0 bases at J; junction bases unmatched: 11. Points on this clonotype: Its antigen remains unknown.

The material was PBMCs, mostly from graft donor cells, obtained 360 days after TCRalphabeta/CD19-depleted stem cell transplant. The rearrangement joins TRBV11-2 to TRBJ2-7, with 13 bases matching TRBD2. The clonotype was recovered from a male patient between 10 and 17 years old who had a stem cell transplant for acute myeloid leukemia, so the T cells may come from the graft donor. CDR3 residues: CASSLVGTSGVFRSYEQYF. CDR3 DNA: TGTGCCAGCAGCTTGGTTGGGACTAGCGGGGTTTTTCGCTCCTACGAGCAGTACTTC.